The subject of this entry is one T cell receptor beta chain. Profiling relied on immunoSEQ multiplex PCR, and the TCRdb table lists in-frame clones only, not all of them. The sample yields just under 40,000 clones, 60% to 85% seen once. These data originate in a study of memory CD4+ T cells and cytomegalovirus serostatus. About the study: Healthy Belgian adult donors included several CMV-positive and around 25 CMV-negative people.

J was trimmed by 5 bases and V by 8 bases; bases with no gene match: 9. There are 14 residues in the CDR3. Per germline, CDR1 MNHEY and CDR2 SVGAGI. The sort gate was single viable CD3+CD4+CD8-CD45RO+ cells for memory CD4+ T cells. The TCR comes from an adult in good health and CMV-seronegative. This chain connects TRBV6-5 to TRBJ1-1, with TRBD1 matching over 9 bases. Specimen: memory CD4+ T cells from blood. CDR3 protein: CASRTGGALTEAFF. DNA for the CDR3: TGTGCCAGCCGAACAGGGGGCGCATTGACTGAAGCTTTCTTT.